A selection of T cell receptor beta chains follows, all from one sample in a study of T-cell memory formation after mild COVID-19. TCRdb called the 5' RACE reads again in MiXCR, with one record for every CDR3 protein. The sample has fewer than 250,000 distinct CDR3 sequences; about 17% are singletons. Sequencing was done on a sample of PBMCs or a T cell subset sorted from them (not recorded which). All receptors derive from an adult woman who had mild COVID-19 (a few samples of this study predate the infection). Cell type and time point are not known. Both conserved end residues are part of each CDR3. A D gene is named only where the DNA matches it firmly. Clone size is not always given. Where it is, it says once, few, many or a class for expanded clones.

>.|.|TRBJ2-3|TRBV2
TGTGCCAGCAGGCTTTTCCAAGGGTCCACAGATACGCAGTATTTT
CASRLFQGSTDTQYF
>.|many|TRBJ2-7|TRBV12-3/TRBV12-4
TGTGCCAGCAGTCCAGAGGGGTCTTCCTACGAGCAGTACTTC
CASSPEGSSYEQYF
>TRBD1|.|TRBJ1-2|TRBV5-6
TGTGCCAGCAGCTCCGGACAGGGCCGTTACGGGGGCTACACCTTC
CASSSGQGRYGGYTF
>TRBD1|few|TRBJ1-6|TRBV20-1
TGCAGTGCTAGGGGGCAGGGGGAATCACCCCTCCACTTT
CSARGQGESPLHF
>.|many|TRBJ2-7|TRBV12-2
TGTGCAAGTCGCTTAGTACTAGCGGCAGGGCAGTACTTC
CASRLVLAAGQYF
>TRBD2|.|TRBJ2-2|TRBV5-1
TGCGCCAGCAGCGTAACCGGGACTAGCGACACCGGGGAGCTGTTTTTT
CASSVTGTSDTGELFF
>.|.|TRBJ2-5|TRBV6-2/TRBV6-3
TGTGCCAGCAGTCCCTTGGTGGGGGCCCAGTACTTC
CASSPLVGAQYF
>.|.|TRBJ2-1|TRBV7-2
TGTGCCAGCAGCTTAGAAGGGACAAACTCCTACAATGAGCAGTTCTTC
CASSLEGTNSYNEQFF
>.|few|TRBJ1-2|TRBV4-1
TGCGCCAGCAGCCAGAGTGGGGACGGATTCTATGGCTACACCTTC
CASSQSGDGFYGYTF
>.|few|TRBJ2-7|TRBV20-1
TGCAGTGCTAGATCTCGCTCCGGGGTGGGCGAGCAGTACTTC
CSARSRSGVGEQYF
>TRBD1|.|TRBJ1-5|TRBV7-2
TGTGCCAGCAGCTTAGTGGGACAGCCGGGGCCCCAGCATTTT
CASSLVGQPGPQHF
>.|few|TRBJ1-1|TRBV5-1
TGCGCCAGCAGCATGGGGAACCCCATTTTGGACACTGAAGCTTTCTTT
CASSMGNPILDTEAFF
>.|.|TRBJ1-1|TRBV29-1
TGCAGCGTTGAAAGGCGAATGAACACTGAAGCTTTCTTT
CSVERRMNTEAFF
>.|.|TRBJ2-1|TRBV24-1
TGTGCCACCAGCCGAGGGCAGGTAGGACACAATGAGCAGTTCTTC
CATSRGQVGHNEQFF
>.|few|TRBJ1-2|TRBV7-9
TGTGCCAGCAGCTTCAGGGAGGGAGACTATGGCTACACCTTC
CASSFREGDYGYTF
>.|.|TRBJ2-3|TRBV7-9
TGTGCCAGCCGAGAAGGGACCCGGCGGGATACGCAGTATTTT
CASREGTRRDTQYF
>.|.|TRBJ2-1|TRBV20-1
TGCAGTCCACAGGGAAACAATGAGCAGTTCTTC
CSPQGNNEQFF
>.|.|TRBJ2-7|TRBV20-1
TGCAGTGCCGCGGCAGAGAACTACGAGCAGTACTTC
CSAAAENYEQYF
>TRBD2|.|TRBJ2-1|TRBV24-1
TGTGCCACCAGTGAGCGGACTAGCGGGGGCCGTAATGAGCAGTTCTTC
CATSERTSGGRNEQFF
>TRBD2|few|TRBJ2-3|TRBV20-1
TGCAGTGCTACAAGGACTAGCGGGAGAGATACGCAGTATTTT
CSATRTSGRDTQYF